The table lists the clone carrying this T cell receptor beta chain with a count of one. The CDR3 end shows no conserved phenylalanine or tryptophan, and so a read error is likely. The DNA is left out, because the CDR3 cannot be placed on it with certainty; the CDR3 is given as TCRdb lists it. The data were obtained in a study of Graves' ophthalmopathy and Graves' hyperthyroidism. Germline V gene data show CDR1 as MRHNA and CDR2 as SNTAGT. The CDR3 numbers 8 amino acids, ends counted. As the template, RNA transcripts were used to amplify TCR beta CDR3 regions. HTBI primers served in a first-round RT-PCR, which a second-round multiplex PCR followed. TCRdb re-analysed the multiplex PCR reads in MiXCR, keeping a single row per CDR3 protein. Among about 500,000 distinct CDR3 sequences listed, about an eighth were seen once.

The TCR comes from a woman between 25 and 40 years old with Graves' ophthalmopathy. The rearrangement joins TRBV6-4 to TRBJ2-5; the table assigns TRBD1, which was not confirmed against the DNA. Sequenced material: blood. CDR3 protein: CASTTTGD.